Each of the 15 T cell receptor beta chains below was sequenced from the same sample in a study of T cell clonotyping in hematopoietic cell transplantation. Sequencing used immunoSEQ multiplex PCR; TCRdb keeps in-frame clones, though not all of them. This table has about 29,000 clones, over 65% appearing once. The time point denotes: recipient sample about 28 days before transplant, after cytoreduction. The material sequenced was peripheral blood mononuclear cells, taken before stem cell transplant. Receptors were obtained from a woman in her twenties or thirties with chronic myeloid leukemia. Some clones in this sample may be carry-over from other donors' samples.

This sequence joins TRBV5-6 and TRBJ1-3; D gene ambiguous. The CDR3 totals 14 residues. V was clipped by 4 bases and J by 4 bases, with 12 bases between them. CDR1 SGHDT and CDR2 YYEEEE come from the germline V gene. The CDR3 nucleotides read TGTGCCAGCAGCCCACCGCAATTAGGAAACACCATATATTTT. This encodes CASSPPQLGNTIYF.

The chain links TRBV5-6 to TRBJ1-1; D is perhaps TRBD1 (5 bases). Germline-derived CDR1 and CDR2 are SGHDT and YYEEEE. Trimming stripped 4 bases from V and 0 bases from J, with 13 bases between. This CDR3 has 15 residues. The CDR3 spells CASSPLGGLNTEAFF. The CDR3 DNA is TGTGCCAGCAGCCCCCTGGGGGGACTGAACACTGAAGCTTTCTTT.

This chain links TRBV7-2 with TRBJ2-1; 10 nucleotides agree with TRBD2. Germline V gene lookup returns CDR1 SGHTA and CDR2 FQGNSA. The CDR3 is 17 amino acids. V lost 6 bases, J lost 9 bases, and 17 bases stayed unmatched. This chain's CDR3 is CASRWTVPSGGASEQFF. The CDR3 DNA reads as TGTGCCAGCAGGTGGACCGTCCCCAGCGGGGGGGCCAGTGAGCAGTTCTTC.

The chain recombines TRBV2 with TRBJ2-2; 12 bases are shared with TRBD2. With V trimmed by 8 bases and J by 3 bases, 4 bases remained unmatched. From germline, CDR1 is SNHLY and CDR2 FYNNEI. This CDR3 is 15 amino acids long. CDR3 bases: TGTGCCAGCGGTCTAGCGGGGGGGGACACCGGGGAGCTGTTTTTT. Translating it yields CASGLAGGDTGELFF.

The chain links TRBV25-1 to TRBJ1-2; D unresolved. The CDR3 is 13 amino acids. Deletions cut 3 bases from V and 3 bases from J, with 8 bases between. CDR1 is MGHDK, CDR2 SYGVNS, per germline. CDR3: CASSDMRDYGYTF. DNA of the CDR3: TGTGCCAGCAGTGATATGCGGGACTATGGCTACACCTTC.

V gene TRBV5-4 combines with J gene TRBJ2-1; D might be TRBD1 or TRBD2, each matching 6 bases. Trimming left V 1 base short and J 3 bases short, with 8 bases between. Per the germline V gene, CDR1 is SGHNT and CDR2 is YYREEE (reference sequence). This CDR3 has 14 amino acids. CDR3 amino acids: CASSLRGVYNEQFF. The CDR3 DNA follows: TGTGCCAGCAGCTTGAGGGGGGTCTACAATGAGCAGTTCTTC. The complete variable domain, with remaining parts taken from reference TRBV5-4 and TRBJ2-1, reads ETGVTQSPTHLIKTRGQQVTLRCSSQSGHNTVSWYQQALGQGPQFIFQYYREEENGRGNFPPRFSGLQFPNYSSELNVNALELDDSALYLCASSLRGVYNEQFFGPGTRLTVL.

This clone has just a few counts. The J gene is TRBJ1-2, the V gene TRBV5-1; 8 nucleotides match TRBD1. Germline CDR1 reads SGHRS; CDR2 reads YFSETQ. V lost 4 bases to trimming and J lost 4 bases; unmatched junction nucleotides: 6. The CDR3 runs to 14 residues. The CDR3 here is CASSVDRGGYGYTF. The DNA of the CDR3 is TGCGCCAGCAGCGTCGACAGGGGAGGCTATGGCTACACCTTC.

The chain carries TRBV5-1 and TRBJ1-6; 7 nucleotides line up with TRBD1. V trimming: 2 bases; J trimming: 8 bases; junction bases outside the gene matches: 7. CDR1 SGHRS and CDR2 YFSETQ come from the germline V gene. The CDR3 sequence is 15 residues long. For the CDR3, the DNA is TGCGCCAGCAGCTTAGGACAGGCGGGTGATTCACCCCTCCACTTT. This encodes CASSLGQAGDSPLHF. The full variable domain, completed using reference TRBV5-1 and TRBJ1-6, is KAGVTQTPRYLIKTRGQQVTLSCSPISGHRSVSWYQQTPGQGLQFLFEYFSETQRNKGNFPGRFSGRQFSNSRSEMNVSTLELGDSALYLCASSLGQAGDSPLHFGNGTRLTVT.

This chain links TRBV5-1 with TRBJ2-1; no reliable D call. Looked up from germline, CDR1 is SGHRS and CDR2 is YFSETQ. Trimming took 3 bases from V and 5 from J, leaving 12 bases between them. This CDR3 is built from 14 residues. The CDR3 DNA reads TGCGCCAGCAGCTCCCCCCTAAGAGACAATGAGCAGTTCTTC. Translated, it gives CASSSPLRDNEQFF.

The chain couples TRBV2 to TRBJ1-6; no clear D gene. The CDR3 sequence is 15 residues long. V shed 7 bases and J shed 0 bases, with 10 bases lying between them. CDR1 is SNHLY, CDR2 FYNNEI, per germline. CDR3 sequence reads: CASKLSDSYNSPLHF. For the CDR3, the DNA is TGTGCCAGCAAATTGTCTGACTCCTATAATTCACCCCTCCACTTT. Full variable domain (missing parts from reference TRBV2 and TRBJ1-6): EPEVTQTPSHQVTQMGQEVILRCVPISNHLYFYWYRQILGQKVEFLVSFYNNEISEKSEIFDDQFSVERPDGSNFTLKIRSTKLEDSAMYFCASKLSDSYNSPLHFGNGTRLTVT.

The CDR3 DNA is TGTGCCAGCAGAGATAGGATGGGGACTGAAGCTTTCTTT. Its protein is CASRDRMGTEAFF. This chain connects TRBV6-5 to TRBJ1-1; D not certain. CDR1 and CDR2 (germline): MNHEY, SVGAGI. V was clipped by 6 bases and J by 5 bases, with 13 bases between them. The CDR3 has 13 amino acids.

The CDR3 DNA is TGTGCCAGCAGCCAAGTTGGACTAGCAGGGGAGCCCCAGTACTTC. Its protein is CASSQVGLAGEPQYF. This chain links TRBV4-2 with TRBJ2-5; 8 bases line up with TRBD2. Germline V gives CDR1 LGHNA, CDR2 YNFKEQ. Germline trimming cut 1 base from V and 9 bases from J; bases unmatched to any gene: 10. The CDR3 runs to 15 residues.

This chain links TRBV7-2 with TRBJ1-3; D not resolved. Trimming cost V 2 bases and J 4 bases, with 9 bases left between them. The germline CDR1 and CDR2 sequences are SGHTA and FQGNSA. The CDR3 has 14 amino acids. CDR3 in DNA: TGTGCCAGCAGCTTACAGGACTGGGGAAACACCATATATTTT. It codes for CASSLQDWGNTIYF.

The chain carries TRBV6-5 and TRBJ1-2; no clear D gene. Germline loops: CDR1 MNHEY, CDR2 SVGAGI. Trimming took 4 bases from V and 6 from J, leaving 9 bases between them. The CDR3 is 12 amino acids. The CDR3 sequence is CASSSGSHGYTF. CDR3 nucleotides: TGTGCCAGCAGTTCGGGGTCTCATGGCTACACCTTC.

V and J are TRBV30 and TRBJ1-5; D gene unclear. This CDR3 has 13 residues. The V gene lost 1 base and the J gene lost 4 bases, with 8 bases spanning the gap. The V gene's germline CDR1 is GTSNPN and CDR2 SVGIG (reference sequence). CDR3 DNA: TGTGCCTGGAGTGAATGGGGTAATCAGCCCCAGCATTTT. This gives the protein CAWSEWGNQPQHF.